Below, 26 T cell receptor beta chains from the same sample are listed, as sequenced in a study of CD8 T cells in ankylosing spondylitis. TCRdb fed the 5' RACE reads into MiXCR, producing one record per CDR3 protein. The table includes a few hundred thousand distinct CDR3 sequences, 20% detected once. The sample comprised blood, either unsorted or a sorted T cell fraction (not recorded which). All receptors come from a male donor with ankylosing spondylitis or in good health (not recorded which).

This clonotype was observed many times. This sequence joins TRBV12-3 or TRBV12-4 and TRBJ2-7, with 9 positions matching TRBD1. There are 15 residues in the CDR3. The V segment lost 6 bases and the J segment 4 bases; nucleotides outside the gene matches: 10. The chain's CDR3 is CASSSEGQGNYEQYF. The CDR3 DNA is TGTGCCAGCAGCTCCGAGGGACAGGGCAATTACGAGCAGTACTTC.

The CDR3 sequence is CASSFRTAILRGYTF. DNA for the CDR3: TGTGCCAGCAGTTTCAGGACAGCCATCCTGCGCGGCTACACCTTC. The chain recombines TRBV6-5 with TRBJ1-2; tentative D call: TRBD1 (6 bases). This CDR3 region has 15 residues. Trimming removed 4 bases from V and 8 bases from J, with 20 bases in between. Germline V CDR1 and CDR2: MNHEY, SVGAGI.

This clonotype was picked up many times. The chain joins TRBV9 to TRBJ2-7, with 9 bases identical to TRBD1. The CDR3 is made up of 14 amino acids. The trim removed 2 bases at V and 6 bases at J, leaving 6 bases unmatched. Germline-derived CDR1 and CDR2 are SGDLS and YYNGEE. The CDR3 bases are TGTGCCAGCAGCGTTCGACAGGGGGGGACCGAGCAGTACTTC. This gives the protein CASSVRQGGTEQYF.

The chain links TRBV12-3 or TRBV12-4 to TRBJ2-5, with 8 bases identical to TRBD2. The CDR3 spans 13 residues. Trimming removed 7 bases from V and 4 bases from J; junction bases left unmatched: 5. The CDR3 sequence: CASTRGDGETQYF. The DNA of the CDR3 is TGTGCCAGCACGCGGGGGGATGGAGAGACCCAGTACTTC.

The genes are TRBV12-3 or TRBV12-4 and TRBJ2-5, with unresolved D. Trimming removed 2 bases from V and 1 base from J, with 14 bases in between. The CDR3 extends over 16 amino acids. This CDR3 is CASSLRSPSAQETQYF. For the CDR3, the DNA is TGTGCCAGCAGTTTAAGGTCCCCAAGCGCCCAAGAGACCCAGTACTTC.

The CDR3 region has the DNA TGCGCCAGCAGCAGAACCGACCCAGAGATCACAGATACGCAGTATTTT. Its protein product is CASSRTDPEITDTQYF. This chain uses TRBV5-1 with TRBJ2-3; D call uncertain. Per germline, CDR1 SGHRS and CDR2 YFSETQ. V lost 4 bases, J lost 2 bases, and 17 bases lay in between. The CDR3 runs to 16 residues.

This clonotype was counted between two and nine times. V gene TRBV7-9 combines with J gene TRBJ1-1; possible D gene TRBD1, 5 bases. Between the trimmed V and J ends, which lost 8 bases and 3 bases, there was a span of 13 bases. Germline CDR1 and CDR2: SEHNR and FQNEAQ (reference sequence). This CDR3 contains 13 residues. The CDR3 sequence: CASGGRLDTEAFF. In DNA form, the CDR3 reads TGTGCCAGCGGGGGACGTCTAGACACTGAAGCTTTCTTT.

This clonotype turned up a few times. The rearrangement links TRBV29-1 to TRBJ2-1; D gene unclear. Germline assignment: CDR1 SQVTM and CDR2 ANQGSEA. V was cut by 7 bases and J by 1 base, with 11 bases left in between. The CDR3 runs to 13 residues. CDR3: CSDRTGSYNEQFF. Here the CDR3 DNA reads TGCAGCGATCGGACCGGGTCCTACAATGAGCAGTTCTTC.

The chain joins TRBV10-2 to TRBJ1-2, with 7 bases matching TRBD1. The CDR3 sequence is 14 residues long. The V gene end was trimmed by 7 bases and the J gene end by 4 bases; junction bases not matched to a gene: 9. The germline CDR1 and CDR2 sequences are WSHSY and SAAADI. CDR3 in amino acids: CASNPRDSGYGYTF. CDR3 bases: TGCGCCAGCAATCCAAGGGACAGTGGCTATGGCTACACCTTC.

This clonotype has a handful of counts. The CDR3 here is CASSFGVLRELNEQFF. The CDR3 bases are TGTGCCAGCAGTTTCGGGGTCCTACGCGAGCTAAATGAGCAGTTCTTC. The gene calls are TRBV12-3 or TRBV12-4 and TRBJ2-1; D perhaps matches TRBD2 (5 bases). The V end was cut by 3 bases, the J end by 7 bases, with 19 bases between. The CDR3 totals 16 residues.

This clonotype was seen more than once but under ten times. The CDR3 spells CASSYPLGQGFYEQYF. For the CDR3, the DNA is TGTGCCAGCAGCTACCCCTTGGGACAGGGCTTTTACGAGCAGTACTTC. The chain has TRBV11-2 and TRBJ2-7, with 9 positions matching TRBD1. CDR1 SGHAT and CDR2 FQNNGV come from the germline V gene. The CDR3 extends over 16 amino acids. J was trimmed by 4 bases and V by 4 bases; bases with no gene match: 11.

CDR3 nucleotide sequence: TGTGCCATCAGTGCTGTGGAGGAGAGCACTGAAGCTTTCTTT. Translation gives CAISAVEESTEAFF. The gene calls are TRBV10-3 and TRBJ1-1; D remains unclear. The CDR3 has 14 residues. Germline loops: CDR1 ENHRY, CDR2 SYGVKD. Deletions cut 4 bases from V and 4 bases from J, with 13 bases between.

This clonotype has a handful of counts. The chain is built from TRBV3-1 and TRBJ2-5, with TRBD2 matching over 7 bases. This CDR3 contains 14 residues. Looked up from germline, CDR1 is LGHDT and CDR2 is YNNKEL (reference sequence). V trimming: 3 bases; J trimming: 3 bases; junction bases outside the gene matches: 4. In DNA, the CDR3 is TGTGCCAGCAGCCATAGGCTAGCGGAAGAGACCCAGTACTTC. It is translated as CASSHRLAEETQYF.

V usage is TRBV7-9 and J usage is TRBJ2-7; maybe TRBD2 (6 bases). The germline V and J ends were trimmed by 1 base and 2 bases, with 9 bases remaining between them. The CDR3 totals 14 residues. Germline V gene lookup returns CDR1 SEHNR and CDR2 FQNEAQ (reference sequence). The chain's CDR3 is CASSLGDLTYEQYF. The CDR3 DNA is TGTGCCAGCAGCTTAGGGGACTTAACCTACGAGCAGTACTTC.

This chain joins TRBV6-1 and TRBJ2-1; D possibly matches TRBD1 or TRBD2 (6 bases each). The CDR3 is 15 residues long. The germline V and J ends were trimmed by 5 bases and 9 bases, with 20 bases remaining between them. Germline V gene lookup returns CDR1 MNHNS and CDR2 SASEGT. CDR3 amino acids: CASSLARGQFSEQFF. The CDR3 nucleotides read TGTGCCAGCAGTCTAGCGAGGGGACAATTTAGTGAGCAGTTCTTC.

This clonotype was counted only a few times. The chain combines TRBV10-2 with TRBJ2-7, with D unclear. Trimming pared 6 bases from V and 5 bases from J, leaving 5 bases between. This CDR3 contains 10 residues. Germline CDR1 and CDR2: WSHSY and SAAADI. CDR3 in amino acids: CASRSHEQYF. As DNA, the CDR3 is TGCGCCAGCAGATCCCACGAGCAGTACTTC.

This clonotype was counted only a few times. V is TRBV20-1 and J is TRBJ1-5; D gene ambiguous. This CDR3 comprises 17 residues. V lost 4 bases to trimming and J lost 7 bases, with 26 bases between them. Germline lookup yields CDR1 DFQATT and CDR2 SNEGSKA (reference sequence). The DNA of the CDR3 is TGCAGTGCTACGAGTCTTGCCCCGGACGGGGAGGAGCAGCCCCAGCATTTT. Its protein is CSATSLAPDGEEQPQHF.

This clonotype was detected a few times. The chain joins TRBV20-1 to TRBJ2-3; 8 nucleotides match TRBD2. Germline-derived CDR1 and CDR2 are DFQATT and SNEGSKA (reference sequence). The CDR3 length is 15 residues. Trimming took 6 bases from V and 4 from J; bases not matched to a gene: 12. The DNA of the CDR3 is TGCAGTGCCACGGCCGGGACTAGGGGTGCAGATACGCAGTATTTT. Translation gives CSATAGTRGADTQYF.

V usage is TRBV6-1 and J usage is TRBJ1-5; the D is unclear. Germline V gives CDR1 MNHNS, CDR2 SASEGT. The CDR3 totals 13 residues. V dropped 5 bases and J dropped 6 bases, with 11 bases sitting between them. Here the CDR3 DNA reads TGTGCCAGCAGTAGTGGAAGGGCTCAGCCCCAGCATTTT. This gives the protein CASSSGRAQPQHF.

This clonotype was detected only a few times. The chain employs TRBV27 and TRBJ2-7, with D tentatively TRBD1 or TRBD2 (5 bases each). Germline V gene sequence: CDR1 MNHEY, CDR2 SMNVEV (reference sequence). The V end was cut by 2 bases, the J end by 2 bases, with 10 bases between. This CDR3 comprises 14 residues. The DNA for the CDR3 is TGTGCCAGCAGTTTACCGGGACCCACCTACGAGCAGTACTTC. Its protein product is CASSLPGPTYEQYF.

This clonotype was counted a few times. V and J are TRBV12-3 or TRBV12-4 and TRBJ2-2, with D perhaps matching TRBD1 (6 bases). V lost 4 bases and J 7 bases, leaving 13 bases between the germline ends. The CDR3 runs 14 residues. This chain's CDR3 is CASSWQGTGGELFF. CDR3 nucleotide sequence: TGTGCCAGCAGTTGGCAGGGGACGGGCGGGGAGCTGTTTTTT.

This clonotype was counted only a few times. This chain connects TRBV28 to TRBJ2-7; TRBD2 might be the D (6 bases). Germline V gives CDR1 MDHEN, CDR2 SYDVKM. The CDR3 has 14 residues. Trimming took off 5 bases at V and 3 bases at J, with 14 bases between the two ends. The CDR3 region has the DNA TGTGCCAGCAGTACCACGGGACTGAACTACGAGCAGTACTTC. It yields the protein CASSTTGLNYEQYF. Full variable domain (rest looked up from reference TRBV28 and TRBJ2-7): DVKVTQSSRYLVKRTGEKVFLECVQDMDHENMFWYRQDPGLGLRLIYFSYDVKMKEKGDIPEGYSVSREKKERFSLILESASTNQTSMYLCASSTTGLNYEQYFGPGTRLTVT.

This clonotype was counted once. One end of the junction fails to match germline, which may point to a read error. The genes are TRBV12-3 or TRBV12-4 and TRBJ1-4; D perhaps matches TRBD1 (5 bases). The CDR3 length is 13 residues. CDR3 coding DNA: TGTGCCAGCAGCACGACAGCGAATGGAAAACTGTTTTTT. It is translated as CASSTTANGKLFF.

The V call is TRBV7-6, the J call TRBJ2-7; the D is unclear. Trimming took 0 bases from V and 0 from J, leaving 9 bases between them. CDR1 SGHVS and CDR2 FNYEAQ come from the germline V gene. The CDR3 sequence is 15 residues long. This chain's CDR3 is CASSLALGNSYEQYF. The CDR3 nucleotides read TGTGCCAGCAGCTTAGCGTTAGGGAACTCCTACGAGCAGTACTTC. The full variable domain, its missing parts supplied by reference TRBV7-6 and TRBJ2-7, is GAGVSQSPRYKVTKRGQDVALRCDPISGHVSLYWYRQALGQGPEFLTYFNYEAQQDKSGLPNDRFSAERPEGSISTLTIQRTEQRDSAMYRCASSLALGNSYEQYFGPGTRLTVT.

There are a few counts of this clonotype. The rearrangement links TRBV27 to TRBJ2-2, with a possible D match to TRBD1 (6 bases). The CDR3 contains 14 residues. CDR1 is MNHEY and CDR2 is SMNVEV in the germline V gene (reference sequence). Deletions cut 2 bases from V and 4 bases from J, with 8 bases between. The CDR3 reads CASSLRGSTGELFF. The CDR3 nucleotides read TGTGCCAGCAGTTTAAGGGGGTCCACCGGGGAGCTGTTTTTT.

This clonotype was observed a few times. The chain carries TRBV4-1 and TRBJ1-4, with unresolved D. Germline V gene lookup returns CDR1 MGHRA and CDR2 YSYEKL. V was pared by 1 base and J by 8 bases, with 8 bases between. CDR3 size: 13 residues. Here the CDR3 DNA reads TGCGCCAGCAGCCAAGGAATAGGGGAAAAACTGTTTTTT. Translated: CASSQGIGEKLFF.